The 17 T cell receptor beta chains below come from one sample, sequenced in a study of cytomegalovirus exposure and HLA in healthy donors. The PCR contained 60 Vbeta and 13 Jbeta primers. Assay: immunoSEQ multiplex PCR; the TCRdb copy retains only in-frame clones and omits some. The table lists about 150,000 clones, around 84% of them singletons. The specimen sequenced was PBMCs. These TCRs come from a man younger than 35 in good health and CMV-seronegative.

This sequence joins TRBV2 and TRBJ1-5; 10 bases map to TRBD1. Germline V gives CDR1 SNHLY, CDR2 FYNNEI. The junction had 8 bases not matched to a gene; V was cut back by 3 bases and J by 9 bases. CDR3 length: 15 residues. CDR3 loop: CASSEDRGFGRPQHF. In DNA, the CDR3 is TGTGCCAGCAGTGAGGACAGGGGGTTTGGTCGGCCCCAGCATTTT. Together with reference TRBV2 and TRBJ1-5, the CDR3 gives the full variable domain: EPEVTQTPSHQVTQMGQEVILRCVPISNHLYFYWYRQILGQKVEFLVSFYNNEISEKSEIFDDQFSVERPDGSNFTLKIRSTKLEDSAMYFCASSEDRGFGRPQHFGDGTRLSIL.

The rearrangement uses TRBV30 and TRBJ1-1; 7 nucleotides line up with TRBD1. CDR3 length: 13 amino acids. After removal of 7 bases from V and 0 bases from J, the junction contained 5 bases not matched to a gene. The germline V gene encodes CDR1 GTSNPN and CDR2 SVGIG (reference sequence). The chain's CDR3 is CALTGLMNTEAFF. CDR3 DNA: TGTGCCTTGACAGGGCTAATGAACACTGAAGCTTTCTTT. Supplemented by reference TRBV30 and TRBJ1-1, the full variable domain reads SQTIHQWPATLVQPVGSPLSLECTVEGTSNPNLYWYRQAAGRGLQLLFYSVGIGQISSEVPQNLSASRPQDRQFILSSKKLLLSDSGFYLCALTGLMNTEAFFGQGTRLTVV.

V usage is TRBV9 and J usage is TRBJ2-5; 7 nucleotides agree with TRBD1. Germline CDR1 SGDLS, CDR2 YYNGEE. Trimming cost V 3 bases and J 5 bases; bases outside gene matches: 7. CDR3 size: 14 residues. Here the CDR3 DNA reads TGTGCCAGCAGCGCCTCAGGGGGACCGGAGACCCAGTACTTC. It specifies CASSASGGPETQYF.

V gene TRBV5-1 combines with J gene TRBJ2-1; perhaps TRBD1 as D (6 bases). Germline V gene lookup returns CDR1 SGHRS and CDR2 YFSETQ. CDR3 length equals 15 residues. Trimming shortened V by 4 bases and J by 0 bases, and 11 bases separated the two germline ends. The DNA of the CDR3 is TGCGCCAGCAGCACAGGACAGAGCTCCTACAATGAGCAGTTCTTC. Residues: CASSTGQSSYNEQFF.

The chain carries TRBV7-9 and TRBJ2-5; D perhaps matches TRBD1 (6 bases). CDR3 length: 14 amino acids. Germline V CDR1 and CDR2: SEHNR, FQNEAQ (reference sequence). V lost 1 base to trimming and J lost 2 bases, with 8 bases between them. For the CDR3, the DNA is TGTGCCAGCAGCTTAGGAGGACAGCAAGAGACCCAGTACTTC. It encodes CASSLGGQQETQYF.

Notes on this clone: One end of the junction fails to match germline, which may point to a read error. The chain uses TRBV7-9 and TRBJ2-3, with 9 bases identical to TRBD2. The CDR3 extends over 16 amino acids. Germline lookup yields CDR1 SEHNR and CDR2 FQNEAQ (reference sequence). The CDR3 is CSSSPNRLAVTDTQYF. CDR3 DNA sequence: TGTTCCAGCAGCCCCAACAGACTAGCGGTCACAGATACGCAGTATTTT.

This chain connects TRBV27 to TRBJ1-5; D is undetermined. CDR1 MNHEY and CDR2 SMNVEV come from the germline V gene (reference sequence). V lost 3 bases and J 2 bases, leaving 5 bases between the germline ends. This CDR3 contains 13 residues. In DNA form, the CDR3 reads TGTGCCAGCAGTTTTGGAGGCAATCAGCCCCAGCATTTT. Encoded protein: CASSFGGNQPQHF.

The rearrangement links TRBV2 to TRBJ2-1; D might be TRBD2 (5 bases). Germline CDR1 is SNHLY and CDR2 is FYNNEI. V lost 6 bases to trimming and J lost 0 bases, with 9 bases between them. CDR3 length: 14 residues. Written as DNA, the CDR3 is TGTGCCAGCAGCCAAGCGGACTCCTACAATGAGCAGTTCTTC. As protein: CASSQADSYNEQFF.

The chain carries TRBV6-5 and TRBJ2-3; TRBD1 agrees at 9 bases. The length of the CDR3 is 15 residues. The trim removed 2 bases at V and 4 bases at J, leaving 4 bases unmatched. Germline loops: CDR1 MNHEY, CDR2 SVGAGI. CDR3 DNA: TGTGCCAGCAGTTACGGGGGGACAGGGTCAGATACGCAGTATTTT. It codes for CASSYGGTGSDTQYF.

The chain has TRBV11-2 and TRBJ2-7; 11 nucleotides match TRBD1. The CDR3 has 13 residues. Germline trimming cut 5 bases from V and 5 bases from J; bases unmatched to any gene: 2. Germline V gene data show CDR1 as SGHAT and CDR2 as FQNNGV. The CDR3 loop reads CASSMDRGHEQYF. The CDR3 bases are TGTGCCAGCAGCATGGACAGGGGGCACGAGCAGTACTTC. The whole variable domain, filled in from reference TRBV11-2 and TRBJ2-7, reads EAGVAQSPRYKIIEKRQSVAFWCNPISGHATLYWYQQILGQGPKLLIQFQNNGVVDDSQLPKDRFSAERLKGVDSTLKIQPAKLEDSAVYLCASSMDRGHEQYFGPGTRLTVT.

This sequence joins TRBV28 and TRBJ1-5; 7 bases align to TRBD1. CDR1 and CDR2 from the germline V gene are MDHEN and SYDVKM. The CDR3 is 14 amino acids. Losses at the gene ends were 7 bases for V and 4 bases for J; bases not matched to a gene: 7. The CDR3 loop reads CASTDRESNQPQHF. Written as DNA, the CDR3 is TGTGCCAGCACCGACAGGGAGTCGAATCAGCCCCAGCATTTT.

This clone has a single count. The rearrangement uses TRBV7-9 and TRBJ1-1; D gene unclear. CDR1 is SEHNR and CDR2 is FQNEAQ in the germline V gene (reference sequence). Trimming took off 0 bases at V and 1 base at J, with 9 bases between the two ends. CDR3 size: 15 residues. The CDR3 region is CASSLAVRRNTEAFF. CDR3 DNA: TGTGCCAGCAGCTTAGCGGTACGGAGGAACACTGAAGCTTTCTTT. Drawing the rest from reference TRBV7-9 and TRBJ1-1, the complete variable domain is DTGVSQNPRHKITKRGQNVTFRCDPISEHNRLYWYRQTLGQGPEFLTYFQNEAQLEKSRLLSDRFSAERPKGSFSTLEIQRTEQGDSAMYLCASSLAVRRNTEAFFGQGTRLTVV.

This clone was seen once. This chain links TRBV30 with TRBJ1-6, with D hard to call. The germline V and J ends were trimmed by 7 bases and 7 bases, with 17 bases remaining between them. CDR1 GTSNPN and CDR2 SVGIG come from the germline V gene (reference sequence). The CDR3 is 14 amino acids. For the CDR3, the DNA is TGTGCCTCCTCGACGGGGTGGTCGAATTCACCCCTCCACTTT. As protein: CASSTGWSNSPLHF.

The rearrangement uses TRBV4-1 and TRBJ2-3, with 11 bases lining up with TRBD2. With 1 base clipped from V and 3 bases from J, the junction kept 9 bases outside the gene matches. This CDR3 is 18 amino acids long. The germline gives CDR1 MGHRA, CDR2 YSYEKL. The CDR3 reads CASSQALAGVVGTDTQYF. The CDR3 nucleotides are TGCGCCAGCAGCCAAGCACTAGCGGGAGTTGTAGGTACAGATACGCAGTATTTT.

The sample holds a few counts of this clone. The chain joins TRBV15 to TRBJ2-1; 9 bases are a match to TRBD1. Losses at the gene ends were 0 bases for V and 4 bases for J; bases not matched to a gene: 4. The V gene's germline CDR1 is LNHNV and CDR2 YYDKDF (reference sequence). The CDR3 loop spans 16 amino acids. In DNA, the CDR3 is TGTGCCACCAGCAGAGATAGGGGACAGGGTTACAATGAGCAGTTCTTC. Translation: CATSRDRGQGYNEQFF.

The chain uses TRBV11-1 and TRBJ2-1; 11 bases are shared with TRBD2. Germline V lookup: CDR1 SGHAT, CDR2 FQDESV (reference sequence). The V gene end was trimmed by 8 bases and the J gene end by 4 bases; junction bases not matched to a gene: 4. This CDR3 comprises 14 residues. CDR3 in amino acids: CASGSGGEYNEQFF. DNA for the CDR3: TGTGCCAGCGGTAGCGGGGGGGAATACAATGAGCAGTTCTTC.

This chain connects TRBV4-1 to TRBJ2-2, with TRBD1 matching 8 bases. The germline V gene encodes CDR1 MGHRA and CDR2 YSYEKL. The CDR3 is made up of 15 amino acids. V dropped 8 bases and J dropped 3; count of bases not matched to a gene: 8. The CDR3 region has the DNA TGCGCCAGCCACCGTGTACAGGGGGACACCGGGGAGCTGTTTTTT. Translating gives CASHRVQGDTGELFF.